A single sample gave rise to the 19 T cell receptor beta chains below, sequenced in a study of T cell repertoires in cytomegalovirus infection. MiXCR, run by TCRdb on the reads, gives a single entry per CDR3 protein. The top ten hold 13% of the sample, which has hundreds of thousands of distinct CDR3 sequences, approximately 33% seen once. Which antigens these TCRs recognize remains unknown. Material: cultured CD8+ T cells from PBMCs, obtained from culture after CMV antigen stimulation. The receptors stem from a human donor in good health (CMV status not recorded). Some clones in this sample may be carry-over from other donors' samples.

The V and J genes are TRBV5-4 and TRBJ2-3, with 9 bases fitting TRBD2. The V segment lost 4 bases and the J segment 4 bases; nucleotides outside the gene matches: 10. CDR3 length equals 16 residues. Germline-derived CDR1 and CDR2 are SGHNT and YYREEE (reference sequence). This CDR3 is CASSPSPAGGSDTQYF. The CDR3 DNA follows: TGTGCCAGCAGCCCTAGTCCAGCGGGGGGTTCAGATACGCAGTATTTT.

This clonotype was seen at least ten times. The chain is built from TRBV6-2 or TRBV6-3 and TRBJ2-5; the match to TRBD2 covers 11 bases. Germline loops: CDR1 MNHEY, CDR2 SVGEGT. V trimming: 2 bases; J trimming: 1 base; junction bases outside the gene matches: 12. The CDR3 has 19 residues. For the CDR3, the DNA is TGTGCCAGCAGTTACCCCATTAGCGGGGGGGACCTTATCCAAGAGACCCAGTACTTC. Translation gives CASSYPISGGDLIQETQYF.

The chain has TRBV7-9 and TRBJ2-3; possible D gene TRBD2, 6 bases. The CDR3 runs 16 residues. V gave up 4 bases and J gave up 1 base, with 15 bases separating them. CDR1 is SEHNR, CDR2 FQNEAQ, per germline (reference sequence). CDR3 bases: TGTGCCAGCAGCTCCAACCGGGACTTAGGCACAGATACGCAGTATTTT. Protein sequence: CASSSNRDLGTDTQYF.

Only a few counts were recorded for this clonotype. The CDR3 bases are TGCGCCAGCAGCACGGACAGGGTCGAACCGGAGACCCAGTACTTC. Residues: CASSTDRVEPETQYF. V and J are TRBV5-1 and TRBJ2-5; 8 bases fit TRBD1. With V trimmed by 4 bases and J by 5 bases, 10 bases remained unmatched. The V gene's germline CDR1 is SGHRS and CDR2 YFSETQ. This CDR3 is 15 amino acids long.

The genes are TRBV19 and TRBJ2-1, with D possibly TRBD2 on 6 matching bases. Germline CDR1 is LNHDA and CDR2 is SQIVND (reference sequence). This CDR3 is 14 amino acids long. V was pared by 6 bases and J by 7 bases, with 16 bases between. CDR3 protein: CASRSGVLLNEQFF. In nucleotides, the CDR3 is TGTGCCAGTAGGTCGGGGGTCCTGTTAAATGAGCAGTTCTTC.

The chain is built from TRBV6-2 or TRBV6-3 and TRBJ2-1, with 8 bases fitting TRBD2. Germline V gene sequence: CDR1 MNHEY, CDR2 SVGEGT. With V trimmed by 1 base and J by 5 bases, 4 bases remained unmatched. The CDR3 totals 15 residues. The CDR3 here is CASSYFAGGNNEQFF. The CDR3 coding sequence is TGTGCCAGCAGTTACTTCGCGGGGGGAAACAATGAGCAGTTCTTC.

This clonotype came up a few times. The chain joins TRBV11-2 to TRBJ2-7, with TRBD1 matching over 8 bases. The CDR3 spans 16 residues. The germline V gene encodes CDR1 SGHAT and CDR2 FQNNGV. The trim removed 2 bases at V and 6 bases at J, leaving 12 bases unmatched. The CDR3 protein is CASSLHPGQARAEQYV. CDR3 in DNA: TGTGCCAGCAGCTTACACCCGGGACAGGCAAGGGCCGAGCAGTACGTC.

This clonotype was observed a few times. This chain connects TRBV27 to TRBJ2-7; weak D call: TRBD1 (5 bases). Trimming removed 7 bases at V and 2 bases at J, with 12 bases between. This CDR3 is 13 amino acids long. Germline loops: CDR1 MNHEY, CDR2 SMNVEV (reference sequence). The CDR3 loop is CASKTGYTYEQYF. CDR3 in DNA: TGTGCCAGCAAAACAGGCTACACCTACGAGCAGTACTTC.

This clonotype came up a few times. The V gene is TRBV7-6, the J gene TRBJ2-5; 8 bases line up with TRBD2. Germline V gene sequence: CDR1 SGHVS, CDR2 FNYEAQ. There are 15 residues in the CDR3. With 5 bases clipped from V and 2 bases from J, the junction kept 7 bases outside the gene matches. CDR3 in amino acids: CASSREASGQETQYF. CDR3 coding DNA: TGTGCCAGCAGCCGAGAGGCTAGCGGGCAAGAGACCCAGTACTTC.

The V call is TRBV10-3, the J call TRBJ2-2; 9 bases are a match to TRBD1. Germline CDR1 is ENHRY and CDR2 is SYGVKD. Losses at the gene ends were 8 bases for V and 5 bases for J; bases not matched to a gene: 3. There are 13 residues in the CDR3. DNA of the CDR3: TGTGCCATCCCGGGACAGGGTACCGGGGAGCTGTTTTTT. It specifies CAIPGQGTGELFF.

The rearrangement joins TRBV4-1 to TRBJ2-3; no reliable D call. CDR3 size: 13 residues. Germline V gene data show CDR1 as MGHRA and CDR2 as YSYEKL. V was trimmed by 5 bases and J by 5 bases, leaving 11 bases between them. CDR3 region: CASSWLKGDTQYF. For the CDR3, the DNA is TGCGCCAGCAGCTGGCTCAAAGGAGATACGCAGTATTTT.

This clonotype was counted between two and nine times. The V gene is TRBV27, the J gene TRBJ2-7; D is ambiguous. Germline V gene data show CDR1 as MNHEY and CDR2 as SMNVEV (reference sequence). This CDR3 region has 12 residues. V lost 3 bases and J 6 bases, leaving 9 bases between the germline ends. The CDR3 is CASSFPGAEQYF. Here the CDR3 DNA reads TGTGCCAGCAGTTTCCCGGGCGCCGAGCAGTACTTC.

V and J are TRBV18 and TRBJ1-3; D gene unclear. Deletions cut 6 bases from V and 11 bases from J, with 11 bases between. The CDR3 loop spans 11 amino acids. Germline loops: CDR1 KGHSH, CDR2 LQKENI. CDR3 bases: TGTGCCAGCTCGAACCTTGAGGCCATATATTTT. It is translated as CASSNLEAIYF.

The chain combines TRBV4-1 with TRBJ2-1; 7 bases line up with TRBD2. The CDR3 runs to 15 residues. CDR1 and CDR2 (germline): MGHRA, YSYEKL. The trim removed 3 bases at V and 2 bases at J, leaving 4 bases unmatched. In DNA form, the CDR3 reads TGCGCCAGCAGCCAGTCCAGCGGGACCTACAATGAGCAGTTCTTC. Translation: CASSQSSGTYNEQFF.

The J gene is TRBJ1-5, the V gene TRBV2; D call uncertain. Germline V lookup: CDR1 SNHLY, CDR2 FYNNEI. The CDR3 is 16 residues long. V lost 4 bases and J lost 0, with 13 bases in between. CDR3 protein: CASSGSQGRSNQPQHF. The DNA for the CDR3 is TGTGCCAGCAGTGGTTCCCAAGGGCGTAGCAATCAGCCCCAGCATTTT.

The chain has TRBV6-1 and TRBJ2-1; 8 bases match TRBD2. V trimming: 3 bases; J trimming: 2 bases; junction bases outside the gene matches: 9. In germline, CDR1 is MNHNS, CDR2 SASEGT. The CDR3 is 17 amino acids. The CDR3 nucleotides are TGTGCCAGCAGTGATCTAGGGGTAGCGGGACCCTACAATGAGCAGTTCTTC. Encoded protein: CASSDLGVAGPYNEQFF.

This chain joins TRBV15 and TRBJ2-1, with TRBD1 as a possible D gene (6 bases). The V gene's germline CDR1 is LNHNV and CDR2 YYDKDF (reference sequence). The V gene lost 11 bases and the J gene lost 8 bases, with 19 bases spanning the gap. The length of the CDR3 is 13 residues. In DNA, the CDR3 is TGTGCCTCGTGGGGGCCTCCCGGGGATGAGCAGTTCTTC. Translated, it gives CASWGPPGDEQFF.

This clonotype was seen at least ten times. This chain links TRBV6-2 or TRBV6-3 with TRBJ2-7; TRBD2 might be the D (6 bases). Trimming left V 6 bases short and J 5 bases short, with 20 bases between. This CDR3 contains 15 residues. Germline V CDR1 and CDR2: MNHEY, SVGEGT. CDR3 sequence: CASSPRRGTGDEQYV. CDR3 DNA: TGTGCCAGCAGCCCACGGCGGGGAACTGGGGACGAGCAGTACGTC.

The rearrangement uses TRBV7-6 and TRBJ2-2, with D possibly TRBD1 on 5 matching bases. Germline V gives CDR1 SGHVS, CDR2 FNYEAQ. V was shortened by 5 bases and J by 1 base, with 11 bases between the two germline ends. The CDR3 has 15 amino acids. The CDR3 DNA sequence: TGTGCCAGCAGCCGACAGTCGCTGAACACCGGGGAGCTGTTTTTT. This codes for CASSRQSLNTGELFF.